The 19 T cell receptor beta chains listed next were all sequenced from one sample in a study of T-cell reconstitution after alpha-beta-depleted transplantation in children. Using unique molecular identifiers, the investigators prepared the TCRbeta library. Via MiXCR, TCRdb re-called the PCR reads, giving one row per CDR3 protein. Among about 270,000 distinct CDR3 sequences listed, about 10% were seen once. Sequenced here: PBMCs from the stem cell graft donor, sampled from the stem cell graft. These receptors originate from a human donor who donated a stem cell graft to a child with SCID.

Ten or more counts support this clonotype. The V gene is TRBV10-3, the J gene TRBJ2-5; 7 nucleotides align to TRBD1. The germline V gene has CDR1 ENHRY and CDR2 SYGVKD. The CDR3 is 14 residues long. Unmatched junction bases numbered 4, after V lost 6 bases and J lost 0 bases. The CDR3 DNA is TGTGCCATCAGAATGGACAGGTACCAAGAGACCCAGTACTTC. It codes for CAIRMDRYQETQYF.

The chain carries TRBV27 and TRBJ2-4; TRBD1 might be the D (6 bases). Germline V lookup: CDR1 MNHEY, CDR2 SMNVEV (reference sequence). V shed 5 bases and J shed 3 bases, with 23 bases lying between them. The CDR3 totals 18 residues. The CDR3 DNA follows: TGTGCCAGCAGTCAGTCTACTCAGGGGTTGAAGGACAAAAACATTCAGTACTTC. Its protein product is CASSQSTQGLKDKNIQYF.

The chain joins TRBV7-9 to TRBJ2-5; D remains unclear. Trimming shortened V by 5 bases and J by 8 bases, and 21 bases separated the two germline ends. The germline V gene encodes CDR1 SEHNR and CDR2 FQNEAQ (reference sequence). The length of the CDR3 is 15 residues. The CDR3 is CASSQTMGRPITQYF. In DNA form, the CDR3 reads TGTGCCAGCAGCCAAACCATGGGCAGGCCAATAACCCAGTACTTC.

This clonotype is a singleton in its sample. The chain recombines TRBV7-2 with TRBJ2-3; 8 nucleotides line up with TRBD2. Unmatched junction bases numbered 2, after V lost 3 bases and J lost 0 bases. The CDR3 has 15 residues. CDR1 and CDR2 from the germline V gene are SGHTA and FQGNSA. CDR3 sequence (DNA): TGTGCCAGCAGCTTTAGCGGGGTTAGCACAGATACGCAGTATTTT. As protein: CASSFSGVSTDTQYF.

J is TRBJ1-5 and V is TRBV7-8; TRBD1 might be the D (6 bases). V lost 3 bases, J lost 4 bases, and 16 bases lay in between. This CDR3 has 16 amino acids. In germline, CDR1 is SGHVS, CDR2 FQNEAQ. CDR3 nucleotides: TGTGCCAGCAGCTTGGCCGGGACATGGGGAAATCAGCCCCAGCATTTT. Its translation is CASSLAGTWGNQPQHF.

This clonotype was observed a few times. The CDR3 region is CSILGGTEAFF. In DNA, the CDR3 is TGCAGCATACTGGGAGGGACTGAAGCTTTCTTT. The chain links TRBV29-1 to TRBJ1-1; D ambiguous. This CDR3 comprises 11 residues. Germline CDR1 reads SQVTM; CDR2 reads ANQGSEA. Deletions cut 8 bases from V and 5 bases from J, with 12 bases between.

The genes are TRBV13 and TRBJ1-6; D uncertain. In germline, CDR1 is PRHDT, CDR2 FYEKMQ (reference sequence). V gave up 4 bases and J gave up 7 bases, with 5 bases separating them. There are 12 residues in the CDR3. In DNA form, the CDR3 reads TGTGCCAGCAGCTCCTCCAATTCACCCCTCCACTTT. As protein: CASSSSNSPLHF.

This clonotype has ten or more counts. This chain's CDR3 is CASSGRQGEEYQETQYF. In nucleotides, the CDR3 is TGTGCCAGCAGTGGTCGGCAGGGGGAGGAGTACCAAGAGACCCAGTACTTC. The rearrangement links TRBV25-1 to TRBJ2-5; tentative D call: TRBD1 (7 bases). The CDR3 is 17 amino acids. CDR1 and CDR2 from the germline V gene are MGHDK and SYGVNS. V was clipped by 4 bases and J by 0 bases, with 18 bases between them.

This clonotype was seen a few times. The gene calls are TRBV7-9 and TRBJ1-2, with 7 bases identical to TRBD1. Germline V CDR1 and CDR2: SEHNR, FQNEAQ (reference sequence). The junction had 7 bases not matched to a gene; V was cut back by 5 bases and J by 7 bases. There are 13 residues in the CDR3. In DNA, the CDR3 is TGTGCCAGCAGCCTGACAGGGTCCTCTGGCTACACCTTC. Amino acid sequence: CASSLTGSSGYTF. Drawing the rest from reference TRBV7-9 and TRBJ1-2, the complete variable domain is DTGVSQNPRHKITKRGQNVTFRCDPISEHNRLYWYRQTLGQGPEFLTYFQNEAQLEKSRLLSDRFSAERPKGSFSTLEIQRTEQGDSAMYLCASSLTGSSGYTFGSGTRLTVV.

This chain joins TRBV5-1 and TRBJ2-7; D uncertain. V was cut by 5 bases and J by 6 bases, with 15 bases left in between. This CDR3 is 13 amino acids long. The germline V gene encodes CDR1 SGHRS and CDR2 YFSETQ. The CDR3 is CASRAGPQREQYF. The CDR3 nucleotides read TGCGCCAGCAGGGCCGGGCCCCAGCGCGAGCAGTACTTC.

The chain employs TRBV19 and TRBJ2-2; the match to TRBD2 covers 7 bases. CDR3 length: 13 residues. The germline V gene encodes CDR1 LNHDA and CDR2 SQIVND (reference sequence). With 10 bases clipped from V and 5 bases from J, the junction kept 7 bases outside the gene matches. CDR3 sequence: CATTYGRTGELFF. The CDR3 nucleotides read TGTGCCACAACATACGGGAGGACCGGGGAGCTGTTTTTT.

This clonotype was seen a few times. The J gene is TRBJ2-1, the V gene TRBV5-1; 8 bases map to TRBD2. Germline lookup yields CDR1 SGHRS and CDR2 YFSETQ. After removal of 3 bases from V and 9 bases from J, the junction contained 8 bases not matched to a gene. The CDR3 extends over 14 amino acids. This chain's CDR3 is CASSSPAGGTEQFF. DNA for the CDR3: TGCGCCAGCAGCTCTCCGGCGGGGGGCACTGAGCAGTTCTTC.

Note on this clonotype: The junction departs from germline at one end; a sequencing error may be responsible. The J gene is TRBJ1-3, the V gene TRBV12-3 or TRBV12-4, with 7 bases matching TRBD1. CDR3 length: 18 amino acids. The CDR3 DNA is TGTGCCAGCAGCGACCAACCCCGACAGGGATTCTCTGGAAACACCATACATTTT. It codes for CASSDQPRQGFSGNTIHF.

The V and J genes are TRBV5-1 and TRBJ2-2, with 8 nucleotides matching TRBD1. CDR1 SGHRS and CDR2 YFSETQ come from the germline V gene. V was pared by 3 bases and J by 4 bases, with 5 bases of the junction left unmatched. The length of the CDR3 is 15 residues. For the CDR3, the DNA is TGCGCCAGCAGCTCCGACAGGGGCGGCACCGGGGAGCTGTTTTTT. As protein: CASSSDRGGTGELFF.

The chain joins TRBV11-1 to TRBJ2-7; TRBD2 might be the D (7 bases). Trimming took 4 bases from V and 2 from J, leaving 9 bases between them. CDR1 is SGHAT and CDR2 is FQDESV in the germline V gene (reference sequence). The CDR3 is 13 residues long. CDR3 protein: CASSWGGPYEQYF. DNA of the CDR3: TGTGCCAGCAGCTGGGGGGGGCCCTACGAGCAGTACTTC. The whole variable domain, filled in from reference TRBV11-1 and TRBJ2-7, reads EAEVAQSPRYKITEKSQAVAFWCDPISGHATLYWYRQILGQGPELLVQFQDESVVDDSQLPKDRFSAERLKGVDSTLKIQPAELGDSAMYLCASSWGGPYEQYFGPGTRLTVT.

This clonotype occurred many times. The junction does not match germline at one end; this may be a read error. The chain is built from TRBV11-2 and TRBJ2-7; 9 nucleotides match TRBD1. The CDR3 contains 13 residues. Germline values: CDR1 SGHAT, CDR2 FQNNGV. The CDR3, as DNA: TGCGCCAGCAGCTGGGACAGGGCCTACGAGCAGTACTTC. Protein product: CASSWDRAYEQYF. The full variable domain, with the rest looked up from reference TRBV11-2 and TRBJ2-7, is EAGVAQSPRYKIIEKRQSVAFWCNPISGHATLYWYQQILGQGPKLLIQFQNNGVVDDSQLPKDRFSAERLKGVDSTLKIQPAKLEDSAVYLCASSWDRAYEQYFGPGTRLTVT.

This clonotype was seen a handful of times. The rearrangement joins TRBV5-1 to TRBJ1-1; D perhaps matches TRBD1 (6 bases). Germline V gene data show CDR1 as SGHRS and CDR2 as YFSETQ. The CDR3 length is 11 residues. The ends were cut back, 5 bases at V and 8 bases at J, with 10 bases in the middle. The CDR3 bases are TGCGCCAGCAGACGGGACATAGAAGCTTTCTTT. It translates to CASRRDIEAFF.

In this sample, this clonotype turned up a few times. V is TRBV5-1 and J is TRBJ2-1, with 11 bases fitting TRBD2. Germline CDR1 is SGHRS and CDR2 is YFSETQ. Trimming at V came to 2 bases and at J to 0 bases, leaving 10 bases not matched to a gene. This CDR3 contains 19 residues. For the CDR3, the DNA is TGCGCCAGCAGCTTTATCACTAGCGGGGGCCCTAGCTCCTACAATGAGCAGTTCTTC. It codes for CASSFITSGGPSSYNEQFF. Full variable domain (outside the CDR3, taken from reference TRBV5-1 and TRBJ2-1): KAGVTQTPRYLIKTRGQQVTLSCSPISGHRSVSWYQQTPGQGLQFLFEYFSETQRNKGNFPGRFSGRQFSNSRSEMNVSTLELGDSALYLCASSFITSGGPSSYNEQFFGPGTRLTVL.

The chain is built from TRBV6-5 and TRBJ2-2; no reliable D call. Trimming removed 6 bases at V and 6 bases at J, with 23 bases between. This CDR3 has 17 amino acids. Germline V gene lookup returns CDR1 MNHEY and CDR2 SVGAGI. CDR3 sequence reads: CASRYYSLGQSPGELFF. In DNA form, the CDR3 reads TGTGCCAGCAGATATTATAGCCTAGGCCAGTCTCCCGGGGAGCTGTTTTTT.